This TCR beta chain was identified in a study of shared clonotypes between healthy human individuals. Study in general: Per-donor plates numbered three CD4 naive, three CD4 memory, two CD8 naive and one CD8 memory. The study's findings and limits: Estimated richness values were generally larger in naive subsets than in memory subsets.

As for this clone: Its antigen remains unidentified.

Adults of Caucasian background living in Nashville, Tennessee made up all donors. Original processing notes: ImmunoSEQ gave junction-only sequences without quality scores, so filtering differed. Generated by immunoSEQ multiplex PCR, the TCRdb table keeps only in-frame clones and is missing some. Clonal size and the V and J genes are those of that table, whereas D and trimming came from the DNA. The repertoire includes 2 million to 2.5 million clones, 90% to 96% of them detected once, and roughly 0.13% sits in the top ten. This CDR3 is built from 13 residues. Germline V gene sequence: CDR1 SQVTM, CDR2 ANQGSEA. Trimming shortened V by 4 bases and J by 3 bases, and 12 bases separated the two germline ends.

The sequence was obtained from a man between 18 and 35 years old in good health. This rearrangement joins TRBV29-1 to TRBJ1-1; D is ambiguous. Sequencing was performed on naive CD4+ T cells sorted from blood. Specified subset: CD45RA+ positively selected. The CDR3 coding sequence is TGCAGCGTTGCCAGCGCGAGGGACACTGAAGCTTTCTTT. This sequence encodes CSVASARDTEAFF.